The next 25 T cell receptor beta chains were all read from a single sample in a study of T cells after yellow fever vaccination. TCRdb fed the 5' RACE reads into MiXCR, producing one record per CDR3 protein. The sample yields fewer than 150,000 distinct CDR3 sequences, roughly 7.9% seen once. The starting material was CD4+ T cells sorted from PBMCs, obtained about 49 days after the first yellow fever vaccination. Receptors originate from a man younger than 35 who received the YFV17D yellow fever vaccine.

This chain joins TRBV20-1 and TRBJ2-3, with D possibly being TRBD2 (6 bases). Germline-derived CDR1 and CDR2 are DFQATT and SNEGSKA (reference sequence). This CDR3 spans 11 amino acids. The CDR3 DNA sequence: TGCAGGGACCTTGGAGGGGATACGCAGTATTTT. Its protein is CRDLGGDTQYF.

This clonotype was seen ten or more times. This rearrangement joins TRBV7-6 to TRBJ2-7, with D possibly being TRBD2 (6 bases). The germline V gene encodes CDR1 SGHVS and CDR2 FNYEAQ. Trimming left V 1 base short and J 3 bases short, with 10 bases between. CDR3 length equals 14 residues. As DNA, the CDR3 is TGTGCCAGCAGCTTAGGCAGGGAGGACTACGAGCAGTACTTC. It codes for CASSLGREDYEQYF.

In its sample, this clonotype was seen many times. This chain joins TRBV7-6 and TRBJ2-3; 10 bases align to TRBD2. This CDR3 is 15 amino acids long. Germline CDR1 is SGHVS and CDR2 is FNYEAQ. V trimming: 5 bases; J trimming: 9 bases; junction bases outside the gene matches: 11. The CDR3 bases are TGTGCCAGCAGCCTAGGAACTAGCGGGACGGGAACGCAGTATTTT. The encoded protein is CASSLGTSGTGTQYF.

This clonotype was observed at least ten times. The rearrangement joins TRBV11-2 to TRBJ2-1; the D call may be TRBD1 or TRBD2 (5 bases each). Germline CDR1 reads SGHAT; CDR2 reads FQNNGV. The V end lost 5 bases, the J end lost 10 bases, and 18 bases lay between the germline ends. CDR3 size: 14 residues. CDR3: CASSEGLQGNEQFF. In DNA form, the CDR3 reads TGTGCCAGCAGCGAGGGCCTCCAGGGCAACGAGCAGTTCTTC.

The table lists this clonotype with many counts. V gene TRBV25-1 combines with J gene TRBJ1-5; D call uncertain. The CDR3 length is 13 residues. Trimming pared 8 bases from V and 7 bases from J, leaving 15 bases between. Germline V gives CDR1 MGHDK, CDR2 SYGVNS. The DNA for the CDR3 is TGTGCCAGCGGTTGGGGAAACGGCCAGCCCCAGCATTTT. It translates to CASGWGNGQPQHF.

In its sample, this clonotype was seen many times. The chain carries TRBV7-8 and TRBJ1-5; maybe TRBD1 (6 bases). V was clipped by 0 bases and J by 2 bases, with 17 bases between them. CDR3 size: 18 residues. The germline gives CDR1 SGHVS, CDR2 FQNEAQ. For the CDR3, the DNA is TGTGCCAGCAGCTTAGCGGGACACCTAATTCAGGGCAATCAGCCCCAGCATTTT. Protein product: CASSLAGHLIQGNQPQHF.

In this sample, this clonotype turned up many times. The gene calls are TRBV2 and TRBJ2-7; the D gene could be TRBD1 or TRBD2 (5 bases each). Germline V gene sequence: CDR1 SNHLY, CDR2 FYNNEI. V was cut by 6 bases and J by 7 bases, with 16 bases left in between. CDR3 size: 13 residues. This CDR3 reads CASRPEGWREQYF. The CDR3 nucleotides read TGTGCCAGCAGACCCGAGGGGTGGAGAGAGCAGTACTTC.

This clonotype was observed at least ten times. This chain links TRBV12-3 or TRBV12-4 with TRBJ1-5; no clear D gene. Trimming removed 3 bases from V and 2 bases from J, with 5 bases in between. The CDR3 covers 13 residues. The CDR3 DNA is TGTGCCAGCAGTTTCGATCGCAATCAGCCCCAGCATTTT. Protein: CASSFDRNQPQHF.

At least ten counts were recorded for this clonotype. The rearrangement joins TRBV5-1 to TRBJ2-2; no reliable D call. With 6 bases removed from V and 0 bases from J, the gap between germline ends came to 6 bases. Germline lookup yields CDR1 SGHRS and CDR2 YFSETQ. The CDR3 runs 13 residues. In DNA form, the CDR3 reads TGCGCCAGCAAACAGCCGAACACCGGGGAGCTGTTTTTT. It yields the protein CASKQPNTGELFF.

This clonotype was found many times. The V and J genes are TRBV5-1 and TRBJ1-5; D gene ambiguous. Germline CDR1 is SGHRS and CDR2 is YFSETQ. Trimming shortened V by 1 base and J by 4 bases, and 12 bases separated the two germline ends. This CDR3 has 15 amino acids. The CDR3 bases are TGCGCCAGCAGCTTGAGTGGAAACGCTAATCAGCCCCAGCATTTT. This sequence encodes CASSLSGNANQPQHF. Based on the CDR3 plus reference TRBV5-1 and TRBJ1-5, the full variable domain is KAGVTQTPRYLIKTRGQQVTLSCSPISGHRSVSWYQQTPGQGLQFLFEYFSETQRNKGNFPGRFSGRQFSNSRSEMNVSTLELGDSALYLCASSLSGNANQPQHFGDGTRLSIL.

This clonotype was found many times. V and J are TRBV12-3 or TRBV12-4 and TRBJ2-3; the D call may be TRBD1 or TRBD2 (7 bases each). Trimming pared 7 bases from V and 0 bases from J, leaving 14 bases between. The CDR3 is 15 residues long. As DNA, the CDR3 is TGTGCCAGCACCCACAGGGGACTAAGCACAGATACGCAGTATTTT. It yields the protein CASTHRGLSTDTQYF.

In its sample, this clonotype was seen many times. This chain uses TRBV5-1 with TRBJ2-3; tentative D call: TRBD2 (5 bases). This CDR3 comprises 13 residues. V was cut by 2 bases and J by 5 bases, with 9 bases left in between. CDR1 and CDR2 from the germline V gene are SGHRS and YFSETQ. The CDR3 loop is CASSFGVEDTQYF. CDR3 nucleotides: TGCGCCAGCAGCTTCGGGGTAGAAGATACGCAGTATTTT. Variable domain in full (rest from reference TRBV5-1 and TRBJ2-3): KAGVTQTPRYLIKTRGQQVTLSCSPISGHRSVSWYQQTPGQGLQFLFEYFSETQRNKGNFPGRFSGRQFSNSRSEMNVSTLELGDSALYLCASSFGVEDTQYFGPGTRLTVL.

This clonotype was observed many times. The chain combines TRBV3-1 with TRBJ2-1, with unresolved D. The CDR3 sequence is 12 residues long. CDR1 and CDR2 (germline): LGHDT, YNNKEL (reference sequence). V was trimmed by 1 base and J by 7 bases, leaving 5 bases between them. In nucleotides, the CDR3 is TGTGCCAGCAGCCAAGTTGGGAATGAGCAGTTCTTC. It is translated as CASSQVGNEQFF.

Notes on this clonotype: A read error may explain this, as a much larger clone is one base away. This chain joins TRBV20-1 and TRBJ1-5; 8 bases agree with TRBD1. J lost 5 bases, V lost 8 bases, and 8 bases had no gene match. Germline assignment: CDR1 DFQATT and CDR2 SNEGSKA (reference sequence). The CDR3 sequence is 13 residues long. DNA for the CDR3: TGCAGTACTCTCAGGGGGCCCGATCAGCCCCAGCATTTT. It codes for CSTLRGPDQPQHF.

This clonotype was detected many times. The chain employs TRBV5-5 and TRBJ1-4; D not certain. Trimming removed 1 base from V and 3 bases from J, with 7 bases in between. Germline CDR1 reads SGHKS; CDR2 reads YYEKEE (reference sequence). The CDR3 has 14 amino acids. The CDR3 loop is CASSLRSSNEKLFF. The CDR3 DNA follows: TGTGCCAGCAGCTTGAGGAGTTCTAATGAAAAACTGTTTTTT.

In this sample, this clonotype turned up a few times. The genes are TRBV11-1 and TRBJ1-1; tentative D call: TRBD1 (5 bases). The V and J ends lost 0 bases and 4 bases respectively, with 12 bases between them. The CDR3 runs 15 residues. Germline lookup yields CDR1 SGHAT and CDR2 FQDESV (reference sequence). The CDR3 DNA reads TGTGCCAGCAGCTTAGCGGGGGGGGGGTCCACTGAAGCTTTCTTT. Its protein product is CASSLAGGGSTEAFF.

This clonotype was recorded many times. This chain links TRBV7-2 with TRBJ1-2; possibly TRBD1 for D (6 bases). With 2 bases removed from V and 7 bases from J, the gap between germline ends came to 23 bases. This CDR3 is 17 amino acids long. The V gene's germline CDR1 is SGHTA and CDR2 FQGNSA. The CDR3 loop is CASSLSGTTERPAGYTF. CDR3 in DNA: TGTGCCAGCAGCTTATCGGGGACAACCGAAAGACCTGCTGGCTACACCTTC.

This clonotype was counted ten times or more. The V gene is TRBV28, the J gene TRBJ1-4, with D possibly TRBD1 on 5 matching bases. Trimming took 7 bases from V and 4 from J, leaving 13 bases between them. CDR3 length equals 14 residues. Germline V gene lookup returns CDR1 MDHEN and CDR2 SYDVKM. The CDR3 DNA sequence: TGTGCCAGCACCCTGACAGTCCTTAATGAAAAACTGTTTTTT. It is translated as CASTLTVLNEKLFF.

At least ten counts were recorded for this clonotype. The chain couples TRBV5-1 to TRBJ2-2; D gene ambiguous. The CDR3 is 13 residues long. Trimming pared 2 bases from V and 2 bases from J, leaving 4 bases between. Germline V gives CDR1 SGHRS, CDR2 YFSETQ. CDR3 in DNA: TGCGCCAGCAGCTTAGGAAACACCGGGGAGCTGTTTTTT. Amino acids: CASSLGNTGELFF.

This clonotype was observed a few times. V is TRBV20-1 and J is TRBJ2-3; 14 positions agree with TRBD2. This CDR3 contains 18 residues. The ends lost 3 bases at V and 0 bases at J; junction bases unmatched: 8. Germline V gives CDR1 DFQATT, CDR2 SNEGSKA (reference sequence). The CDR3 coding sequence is TGCAGTGCTAGGGGGGGACTAGCGGGGGCCGCTAGCACAGATACGCAGTATTTT. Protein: CSARGGLAGAASTDTQYF.

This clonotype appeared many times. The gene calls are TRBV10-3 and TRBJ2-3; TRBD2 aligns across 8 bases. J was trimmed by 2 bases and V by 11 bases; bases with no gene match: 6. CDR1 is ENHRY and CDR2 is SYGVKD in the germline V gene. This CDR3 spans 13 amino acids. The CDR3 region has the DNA TGTGCCGTCGGGGGGGCCAACACAGATACGCAGTATTTT. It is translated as CAVGGANTDTQYF.

The CDR3 here is CASSVGGAAYEQYF. CDR3 sequence (DNA): TGTGCCAGCAGCGTTGGGGGGGCGGCCTACGAGCAGTACTTC. The rearrangement links TRBV9 to TRBJ2-7; D perhaps matches TRBD2 (7 bases). The V and J ends lost 2 bases and 2 bases respectively, with 11 bases between them. Per the germline V gene, CDR1 is SGDLS and CDR2 is YYNGEE. The CDR3 is 14 residues long.

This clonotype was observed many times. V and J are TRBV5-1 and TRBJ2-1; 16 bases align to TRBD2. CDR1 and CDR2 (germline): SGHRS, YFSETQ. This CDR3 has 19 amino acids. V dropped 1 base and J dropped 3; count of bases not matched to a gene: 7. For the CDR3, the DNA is TGCGCCAGCAGCTTGACCGGGACTAGCGGGGGGGCCTACTACAATGAGCAGTTCTTC. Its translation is CASSLTGTSGGAYYNEQFF.

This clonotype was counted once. The CDR3, as DNA: TGTGCCATCAAGAGACCCTCCCCGGTGGACGTC. Translated: CAIKRPSPVDV. The chain is built from TRBV10-3 and TRBJ2-7; no clear D. The length of the CDR3 is 11 residues. Germline V gene lookup returns CDR1 ENHRY and CDR2 SYGVKD.

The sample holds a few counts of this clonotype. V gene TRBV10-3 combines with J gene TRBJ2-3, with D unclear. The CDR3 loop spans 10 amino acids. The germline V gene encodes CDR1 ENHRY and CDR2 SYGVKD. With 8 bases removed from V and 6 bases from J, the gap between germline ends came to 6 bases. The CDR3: CAIGLDTQYF. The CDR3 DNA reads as TGTGCCATCGGCCTGGATACGCAGTATTTT.